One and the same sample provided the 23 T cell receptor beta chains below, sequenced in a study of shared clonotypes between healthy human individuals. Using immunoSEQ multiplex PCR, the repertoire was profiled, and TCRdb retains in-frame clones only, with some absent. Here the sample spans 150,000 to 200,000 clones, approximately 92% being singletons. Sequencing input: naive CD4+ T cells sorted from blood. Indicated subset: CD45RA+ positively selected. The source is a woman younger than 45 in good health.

CDR3 sequence: CASSLRAGESEQYF. CDR3 DNA sequence: TGCGCCAGCAGCTTGAGGGCAGGGGAATCCGAGCAGTACTTC. The rearrangement joins TRBV5-1 to TRBJ2-7; D is possibly TRBD1 (6 bases). V lost 1 base and J lost 6, with 14 bases in between. The germline V gene encodes CDR1 SGHRS and CDR2 YFSETQ. The CDR3 consists of 14 residues.

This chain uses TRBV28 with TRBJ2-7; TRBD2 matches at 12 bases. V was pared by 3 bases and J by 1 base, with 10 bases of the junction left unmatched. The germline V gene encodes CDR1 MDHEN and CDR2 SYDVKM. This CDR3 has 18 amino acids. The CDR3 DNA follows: TGTGCCAGCAGTTTTGTCCTCTTACTAGCGGGAGGTTCCTACGAGCAGTACTTC. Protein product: CASSFVLLLAGGSYEQYF.

CDR3 residues: CASSSLGSGLAGRFYEQYF. The CDR3 region has the DNA TGTGCCAGCAGTTCCCTGGGCTCGGGACTAGCGGGAAGGTTCTACGAGCAGTACTTC. The chain is built from TRBV28 and TRBJ2-5, with 13 bases fitting TRBD2. The J call is doubtful: the DNA matches TRBJ2-7 better. Germline V lookup: CDR1 MDHEN, CDR2 SYDVKM. The CDR3 spans 19 residues.

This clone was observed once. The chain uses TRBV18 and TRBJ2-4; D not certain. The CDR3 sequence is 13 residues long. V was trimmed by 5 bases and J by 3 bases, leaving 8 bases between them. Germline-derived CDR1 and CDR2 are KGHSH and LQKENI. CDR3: CASSSGIKNIQYF. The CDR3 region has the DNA TGTGCCAGCTCATCAGGCATCAAAAACATTCAGTACTTC.

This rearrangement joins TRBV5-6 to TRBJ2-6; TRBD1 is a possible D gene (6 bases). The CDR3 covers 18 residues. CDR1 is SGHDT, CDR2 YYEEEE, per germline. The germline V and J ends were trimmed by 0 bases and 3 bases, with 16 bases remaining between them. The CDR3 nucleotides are TGTGCCAGCAGCTTGGGAGGCAGGGACACTTTTGGGGCCAACGTCCTGACTTTC. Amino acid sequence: CASSLGGRDTFGANVLTF.

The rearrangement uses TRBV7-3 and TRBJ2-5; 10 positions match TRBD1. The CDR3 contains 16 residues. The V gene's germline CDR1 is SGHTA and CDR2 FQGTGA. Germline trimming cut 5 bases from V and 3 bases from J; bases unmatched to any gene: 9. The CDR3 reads CASSNTGGQGEETQYF. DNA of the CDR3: TGTGCCAGCAGCAATACCGGTGGACAGGGGGAAGAGACCCAGTACTTC.

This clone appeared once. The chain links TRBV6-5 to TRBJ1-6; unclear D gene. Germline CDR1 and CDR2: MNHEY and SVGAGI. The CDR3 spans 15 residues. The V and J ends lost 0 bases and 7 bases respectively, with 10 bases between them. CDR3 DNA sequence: TGTGCCAGCAGTTACTCCTCGGGCAAGAATTCACCCCTCCACTTT. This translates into CASSYSSGKNSPLHF.

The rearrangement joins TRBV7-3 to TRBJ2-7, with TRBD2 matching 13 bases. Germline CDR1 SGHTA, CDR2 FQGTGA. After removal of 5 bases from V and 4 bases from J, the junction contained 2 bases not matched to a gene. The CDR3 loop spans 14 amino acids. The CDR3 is CASSRTSGSYEQYF. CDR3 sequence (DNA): TGTGCCAGCAGCCGGACTAGCGGGAGTTACGAGCAGTACTTC.

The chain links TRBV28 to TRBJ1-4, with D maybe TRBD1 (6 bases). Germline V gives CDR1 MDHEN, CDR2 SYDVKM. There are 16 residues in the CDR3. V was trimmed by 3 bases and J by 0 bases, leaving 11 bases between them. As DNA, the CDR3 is TGTGCCAGCAGTTTCCCGGGGGCCTCAACTAATGAAAAACTGTTTTTT. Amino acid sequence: CASSFPGASTNEKLFF.

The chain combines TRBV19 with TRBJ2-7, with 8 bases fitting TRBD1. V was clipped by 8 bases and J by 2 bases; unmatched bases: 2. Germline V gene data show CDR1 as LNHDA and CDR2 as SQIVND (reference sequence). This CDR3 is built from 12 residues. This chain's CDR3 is CASSGQAYEQYF. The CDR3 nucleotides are TGTGCCAGTTCGGGACAGGCCTACGAGCAGTACTTC.

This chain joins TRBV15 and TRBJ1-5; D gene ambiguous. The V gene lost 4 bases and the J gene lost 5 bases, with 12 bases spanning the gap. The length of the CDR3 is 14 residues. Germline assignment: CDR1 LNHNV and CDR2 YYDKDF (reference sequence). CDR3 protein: CATSILTGDQPQHF. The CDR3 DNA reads TGTGCCACCAGCATTCTTACCGGGGATCAGCCCCAGCATTTT. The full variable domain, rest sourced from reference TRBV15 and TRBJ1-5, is DAMVIQNPRYQVTQFGKPVTLSCSQTLNHNVMYWYQQKSSQAPKLLFHYYDKDFNNEADTPDNFQSRRPNTSFCFLDIRSPGLGDTAMYLCATSILTGDQPQHFGDGTRLSIL.

The CDR3 protein is CASSHGPVAGEDGYTF. Here the CDR3 DNA reads TGCGCCAGCAGCCACGGCCCCGTGGCAGGGGAAGATGGCTACACCTTC. This chain joins TRBV4-1 and TRBJ1-2, with TRBD1 as a possible D gene (6 bases). Germline values: CDR1 MGHRA, CDR2 YSYEKL. The length of the CDR3 is 16 residues. Deletions cut 3 bases from V and 6 bases from J, with 20 bases between.

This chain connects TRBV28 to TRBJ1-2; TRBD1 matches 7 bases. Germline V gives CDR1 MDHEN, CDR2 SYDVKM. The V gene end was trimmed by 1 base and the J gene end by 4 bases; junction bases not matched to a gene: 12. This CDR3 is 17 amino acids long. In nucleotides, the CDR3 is TGTGCCAGCAGTTTATCAACTCCAGGACAGGTTGGCTATGGCTACACCTTC. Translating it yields CASSLSTPGQVGYGYTF.

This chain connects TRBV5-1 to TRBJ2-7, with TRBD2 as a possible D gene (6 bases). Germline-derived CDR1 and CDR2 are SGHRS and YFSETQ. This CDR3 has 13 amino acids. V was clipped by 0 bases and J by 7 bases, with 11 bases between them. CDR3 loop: CASSLGDFLEQYF. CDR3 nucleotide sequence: TGCGCCAGCAGCTTGGGGGACTTCTTGGAGCAGTACTTC. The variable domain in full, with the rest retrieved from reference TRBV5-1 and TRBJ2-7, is KAGVTQTPRYLIKTRGQQVTLSCSPISGHRSVSWYQQTPGQGLQFLFEYFSETQRNKGNFPGRFSGRQFSNSRSEMNVSTLELGDSALYLCASSLGDFLEQYFGPGTRLTVT.

CDR3 loop: CAWSAIRDSCYNEQFF. The CDR3 nucleotides are TGTGCCTGGAGTGCCATCCGGGACTCTTGCTACAATGAGCAGTTCTTC. This rearrangement joins TRBV30 to TRBJ2-1, with TRBD2 as a possible D gene (6 bases). The ends were cut back, 1 base at V and 3 bases at J, with 16 bases in the middle. This CDR3 region has 16 residues. Germline V gene lookup returns CDR1 GTSNPN and CDR2 SVGIG (reference sequence).

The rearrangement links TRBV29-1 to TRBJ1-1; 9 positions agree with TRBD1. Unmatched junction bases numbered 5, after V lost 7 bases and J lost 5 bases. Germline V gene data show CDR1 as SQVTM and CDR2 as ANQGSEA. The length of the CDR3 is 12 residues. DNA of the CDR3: TGCAGCGGCGGGGACAGGGAAACTGAAGCTTTCTTT. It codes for CSGGDRETEAFF. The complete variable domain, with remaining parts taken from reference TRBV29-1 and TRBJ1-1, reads SAVISQKPSRDICQRGTSLTIQCQVDSQVTMMFWYRQQPGQSLTLIATANQGSEATYESGFVIDKFPISRPNLTFSTLTVSNMSPEDSSIYLCSGGDRETEAFFGQGTRLTVV.

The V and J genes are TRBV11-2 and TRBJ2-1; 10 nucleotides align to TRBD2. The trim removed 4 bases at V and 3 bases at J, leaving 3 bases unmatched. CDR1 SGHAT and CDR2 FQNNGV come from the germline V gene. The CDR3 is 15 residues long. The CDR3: CASSSEREGYNEQFF. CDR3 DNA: TGTGCCAGCAGCTCAGAGCGGGAGGGCTACAATGAGCAGTTCTTC.

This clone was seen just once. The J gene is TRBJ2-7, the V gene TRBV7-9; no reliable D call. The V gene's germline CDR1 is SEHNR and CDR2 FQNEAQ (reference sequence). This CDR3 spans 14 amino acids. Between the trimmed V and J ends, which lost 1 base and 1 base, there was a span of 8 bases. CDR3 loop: CASSLVETSYEQYF. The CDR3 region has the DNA TGTGCCAGCAGCTTAGTTGAGACGTCCTACGAGCAGTACTTC.

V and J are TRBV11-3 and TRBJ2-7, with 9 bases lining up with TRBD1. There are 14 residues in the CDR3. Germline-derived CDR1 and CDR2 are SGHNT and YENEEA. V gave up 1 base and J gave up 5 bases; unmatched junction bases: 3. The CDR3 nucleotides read TGTGCCAGCAGCTTAGGGACAGGGGACGACGAGCAGTACTTC. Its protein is CASSLGTGDDEQYF.

The CDR3 bases are TGTGCCAGCAGCTTATTGCGGGGCCTGAACACTGAAGCTTTCTTT. Translation gives CASSLLRGLNTEAFF. The chain uses TRBV7-9 and TRBJ1-1, with a weak D call TRBD1 (5 bases). The CDR3 runs to 15 residues. Trimming took 2 bases from V and 0 from J, leaving 10 bases between them. CDR1 and CDR2 (germline): SEHNR, FQNEAQ (reference sequence).

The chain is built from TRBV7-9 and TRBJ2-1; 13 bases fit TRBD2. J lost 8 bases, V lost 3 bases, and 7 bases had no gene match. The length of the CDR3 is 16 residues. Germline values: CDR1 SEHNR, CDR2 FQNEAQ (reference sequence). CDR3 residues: CASSFNLGLAGDEQFF. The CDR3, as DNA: TGTGCCAGCAGCTTTAACTTAGGACTAGCGGGAGATGAGCAGTTCTTC.

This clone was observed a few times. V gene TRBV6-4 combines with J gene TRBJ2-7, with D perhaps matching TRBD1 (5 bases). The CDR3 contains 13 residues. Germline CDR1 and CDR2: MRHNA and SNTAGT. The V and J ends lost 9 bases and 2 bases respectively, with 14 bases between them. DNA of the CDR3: TGTGCCAGGAATACGGACAAGACCTACGAGCAGTACTTC. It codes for CARNTDKTYEQYF.

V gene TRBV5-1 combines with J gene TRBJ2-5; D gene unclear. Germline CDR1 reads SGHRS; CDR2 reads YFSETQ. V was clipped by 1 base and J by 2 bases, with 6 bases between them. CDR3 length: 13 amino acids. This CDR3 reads CASSLSSQETQYF. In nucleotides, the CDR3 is TGCGCCAGCAGCTTGTCATCGCAAGAGACCCAGTACTTC. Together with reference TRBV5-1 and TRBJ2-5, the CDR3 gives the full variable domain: KAGVTQTPRYLIKTRGQQVTLSCSPISGHRSVSWYQQTPGQGLQFLFEYFSETQRNKGNFPGRFSGRQFSNSRSEMNVSTLELGDSALYLCASSLSSQETQYFGPGTRLLVL.